This T cell receptor (beta chain) was obtained from a study of blood T cell repertoires in COVID-19. Study context: Nucleic acid was either cDNA or gDNA, and it came from T cells, B-cell-depleted T cells, or PBMCs.

Trimming stripped 4 bases from V and 4 bases from J, with 24 bases between. The CDR3 spans 18 residues. Per the germline V gene, CDR1 is SGHNT and CDR2 is YYREEE (reference sequence). Clones were sequenced by immunoSEQ multiplex PCR, and TCRdb holds only the in-frame ones, with some missing. The sample includes 150,000 to 200,000 clones, approximately 95% of them seen just once. The sequenced sample consisted of peripheral blood. The sequence was collected from a woman aged 55 to 70 with COVID-19, enrolled during active disease. J is TRBJ1-3 and V is TRBV5-4; D not certain. In DNA, the CDR3 is TGTGCCAGCAGCCCTACGACCGGAGCAAACGCTGGCGGAAACACCATATATTTT. Amino acids: CASSPTTGANAGGNTIYF.